The sequence of this TCR beta chain was determined in a study of blood T cell repertoires in COVID-19. Study information: PBMCs, B-cell-depleted T cells, or T cells provided the cDNA or gDNA that made up the material.

Under the authors' procedure: Reference gene primer amplification gave estimated nucleated cell counts. The repertoire was sequenced with immunoSEQ multiplex PCR; TCRdb's copy has only in-frame clones and lacks some. Clone size and V and J calls were adopted from that table, with D and trimming inferred from the DNA. The sample comprises fewer than 200,000 clones, 80% to 90% of which are singletons, and just under 4% rests with the top ten. Germline loops: CDR1 SGHVS, CDR2 FQNEAQ. The CDR3 runs 15 residues. Between the trimmed V and J ends, which lost 1 base and 8 bases, there was a span of 14 bases.

The TCR was taken from a woman aged 60-75 years who had recovered from COVID-19. Material for sequencing was peripheral blood. The J gene is TRBJ1-4, the V gene TRBV7-8; a possible D gene is TRBD1 (6 bases). CDR3 in amino acids: CASSLGPGDGEKLFF. CDR3 DNA sequence: TGTGCCAGCAGCTTAGGCCCAGGGGATGGGGAAAAACTGTTTTTT.